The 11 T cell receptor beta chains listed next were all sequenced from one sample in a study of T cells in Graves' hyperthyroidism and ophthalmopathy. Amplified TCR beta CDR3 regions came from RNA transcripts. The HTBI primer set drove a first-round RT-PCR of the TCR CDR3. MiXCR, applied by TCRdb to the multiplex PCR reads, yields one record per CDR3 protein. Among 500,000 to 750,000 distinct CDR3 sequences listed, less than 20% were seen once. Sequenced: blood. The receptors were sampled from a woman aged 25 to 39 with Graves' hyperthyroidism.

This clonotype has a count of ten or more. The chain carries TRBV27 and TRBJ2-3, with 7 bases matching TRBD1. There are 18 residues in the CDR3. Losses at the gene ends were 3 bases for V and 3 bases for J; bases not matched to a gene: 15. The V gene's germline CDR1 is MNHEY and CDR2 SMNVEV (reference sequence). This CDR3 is CASSFGARLRQGTDTQYF. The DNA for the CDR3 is TGTGCCAGCAGTTTTGGGGCCCGTCTGCGACAGGGAACAGATACGCAGTATTTT.

This CDR3 reads CASSPTGESGRATEDTQYF. CDR3 bases: TGTGCCAGCTCACCAACAGGGGAAAGCGGGAGGGCCACGGAAGATACGCAGTATTTT. The chain employs TRBV11-2 and TRBJ2-3; 10 positions match TRBD2. CDR3 length: 19 residues. Germline V CDR1 and CDR2: SGHAT, FQNNGV. Germline trimming cut 8 bases from V and 5 bases from J; bases unmatched to any gene: 22.

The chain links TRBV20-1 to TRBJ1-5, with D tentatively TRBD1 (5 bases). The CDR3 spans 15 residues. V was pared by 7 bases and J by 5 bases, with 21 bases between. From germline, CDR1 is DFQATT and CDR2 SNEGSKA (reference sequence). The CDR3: CSVSPPGTQDQPQHF. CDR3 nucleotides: TGCAGTGTTAGCCCCCCCGGGACCCAGGATCAGCCCCAGCATTTT.

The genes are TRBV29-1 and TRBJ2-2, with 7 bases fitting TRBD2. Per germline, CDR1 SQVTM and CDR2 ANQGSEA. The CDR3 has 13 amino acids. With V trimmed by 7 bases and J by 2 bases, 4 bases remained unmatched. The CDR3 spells CSGRTSNTGELFF. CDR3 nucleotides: TGCAGCGGCCGGACTAGTAACACCGGGGAGCTGTTTTTT.

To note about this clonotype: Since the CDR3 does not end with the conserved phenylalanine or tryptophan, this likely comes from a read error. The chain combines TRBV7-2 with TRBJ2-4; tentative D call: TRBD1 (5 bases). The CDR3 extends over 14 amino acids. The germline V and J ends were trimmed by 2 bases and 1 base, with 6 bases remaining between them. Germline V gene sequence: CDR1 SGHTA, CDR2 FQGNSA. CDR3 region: CASSLSGAKNIQYY. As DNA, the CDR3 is TGTGCCAGCAGCTTATCAGGGGCCAAAAACATTCAGTACTAC.

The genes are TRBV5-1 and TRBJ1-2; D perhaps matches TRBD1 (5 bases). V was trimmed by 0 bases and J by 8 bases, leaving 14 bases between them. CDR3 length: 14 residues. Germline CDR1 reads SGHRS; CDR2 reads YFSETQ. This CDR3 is CASSLERGVSGYTF. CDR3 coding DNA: TGCGCCAGCAGCTTGGAGCGGGGGGTGAGCGGCTACACCTTC.

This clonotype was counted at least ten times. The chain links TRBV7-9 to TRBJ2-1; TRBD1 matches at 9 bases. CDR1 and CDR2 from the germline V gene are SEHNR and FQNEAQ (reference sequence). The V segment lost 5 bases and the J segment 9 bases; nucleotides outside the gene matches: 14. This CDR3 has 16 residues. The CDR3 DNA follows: TGTGCCAGCAGCACAATGGGGGGACAGGGATGGTTTGAGCAGTTCTTC. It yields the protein CASSTMGGQGWFEQFF.

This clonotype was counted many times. CDR3 amino acids: CASSPTQQFYEQYF. In DNA, the CDR3 is TGCGCCAGCAGCCCCACCCAGCAGTTCTACGAGCAGTACTTC. The chain links TRBV5-1 to TRBJ2-7; D call uncertain. Germline CDR1 is SGHRS and CDR2 is YFSETQ. The CDR3 consists of 14 residues. V shed 4 bases and J shed 3 bases, with 14 bases lying between them.

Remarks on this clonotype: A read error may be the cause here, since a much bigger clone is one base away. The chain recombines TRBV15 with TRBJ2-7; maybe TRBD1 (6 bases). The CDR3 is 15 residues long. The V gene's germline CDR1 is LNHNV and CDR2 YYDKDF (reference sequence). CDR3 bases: TGTGTCACCCAGCGCACCCAGGACAGCACCTACGAGCAGTACTTC. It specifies CVTQRTQDSTYEQYF. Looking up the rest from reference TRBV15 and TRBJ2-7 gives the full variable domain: DAMVIQNPRYQVTQFGKPVTLSCSQTLNHNVMYWYQQKSSQAPKLLFHYYDKDFNNEADTPDNFQSRRPNTSFCFLDIRSPGLGDTAMYLCVTQRTQDSTYEQYFGPGTRLTVT.

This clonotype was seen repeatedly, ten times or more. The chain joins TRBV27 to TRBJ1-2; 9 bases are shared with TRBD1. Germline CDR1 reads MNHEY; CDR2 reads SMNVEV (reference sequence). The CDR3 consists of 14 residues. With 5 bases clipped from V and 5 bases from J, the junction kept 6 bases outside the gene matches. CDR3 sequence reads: CASSPGGQGYGYTF. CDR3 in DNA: TGTGCCAGCAGTCCCGGGGGACAGGGATATGGCTACACCTTC.

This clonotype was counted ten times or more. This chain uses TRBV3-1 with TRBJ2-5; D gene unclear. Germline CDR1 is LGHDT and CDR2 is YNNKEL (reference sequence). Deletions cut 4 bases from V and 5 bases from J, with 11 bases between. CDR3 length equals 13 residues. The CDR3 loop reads CASSLSGWETQYF. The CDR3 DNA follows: TGTGCCAGCAGCCTAAGTGGGTGGGAGACCCAGTACTTC.